The T cell receptor beta chain under discussion was sequenced for a study of OX40 agonist ivuxolimab in advanced cancers. The wider study: Ivuxolimab, which patients received intravenously every 2 weeks, was dosed at 0.01 to 10 mg/kg.

Study-wide results and limits: Low normalized T-cell clonal expansion was also seen in some nonresponders. The CD4+ and CD8+ T cells in the blood had expanded clonally by week 6 at 0.1 to 3.0 mg/kg.

Sampling times: baseline, cycle 4 day 1, cycle 7 day 1. Trimming stripped 3 bases from V and 5 bases from J, with 11 bases between. Germline CDR1 is SGHNT and CDR2 is YYREEE (reference sequence). The CDR3 sequence is 13 residues long. The method was immunoSEQ multiplex PCR; TCRdb's version includes in-frame clones alone and lacks a portion of them. The table has 78,000 or so clones, about 89% seen once; the top ten hold roughly 0.64%. With respect to this clone: Its antigen is not identified.

This specimen consisted of CD4+ or CD8+ T cells sorted from blood, obtained in a trial of the OX40 agonist ivuxolimab. The chain links TRBV5-4 to TRBJ1-2; maybe TRBD1 (6 bases). The receptor was derived from an adult with an advanced solid tumor such as melanoma, head and neck, liver or kidney cancer. CDR3 bases: TGTGCCAGCAGCTATGGACAGCTATATGGCTACACCTTC. The encoded protein is CASSYGQLYGYTF. Using reference TRBV5-4 and TRBJ1-2 for the parts outside the CDR3, the full variable domain is ETGVTQSPTHLIKTRGQQVTLRCSSQSGHNTVSWYQQALGQGPQFIFQYYREEENGRGNFPPRFSGLQFPNYSSELNVNALELDDSALYLCASSYGQLYGYTFGSGTRLTVV.